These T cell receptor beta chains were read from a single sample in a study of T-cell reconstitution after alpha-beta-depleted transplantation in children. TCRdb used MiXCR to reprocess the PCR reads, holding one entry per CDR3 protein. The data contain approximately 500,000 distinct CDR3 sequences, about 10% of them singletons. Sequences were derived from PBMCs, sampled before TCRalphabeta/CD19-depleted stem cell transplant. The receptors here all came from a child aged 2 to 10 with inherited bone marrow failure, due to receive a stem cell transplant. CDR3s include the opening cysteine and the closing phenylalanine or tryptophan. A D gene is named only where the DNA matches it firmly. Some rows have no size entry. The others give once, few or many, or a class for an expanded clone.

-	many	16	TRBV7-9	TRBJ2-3	CASSSGLGGSTDTQYF	TGTGCCAGCAGCTCGGGACTGGGGGGTTCCACAGATACGCAGTATTTT
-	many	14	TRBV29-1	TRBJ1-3	CSVGGSYSGNTIYF	TGCAGCGTTGGGGGCAGTTACTCTGGAAACACCATATATTTT
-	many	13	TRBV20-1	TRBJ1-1	CSARVGQSTEAFF	TGCAGTGCTAGAGTCGGACAGAGCACTGAAGCTTTCTTT
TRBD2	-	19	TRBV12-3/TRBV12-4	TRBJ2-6	CAITPLGTSGSRGANVLTF	TGTGCCATCACCCCTTTGGGGACTAGCGGGAGCCGTGGGGCCAACGTCCTGACTTTC
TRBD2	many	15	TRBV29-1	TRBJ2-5	CSVRSGGVFRETQYF	TGCAGCGTTCGTTCGGGAGGAGTTTTTCGAGAGACCCAGTACTTC
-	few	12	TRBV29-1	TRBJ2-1	CSVEVIRVEQFF	TGCAGCGTTGAAGTCATCAGGGTAGAGCAGTTCTTC
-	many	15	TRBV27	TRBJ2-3	CASSLLGYLGDTQYF	TGTGCCAGCAGTTTATTGGGCTACCTAGGGGATACGCAGTATTTT
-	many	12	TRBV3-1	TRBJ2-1	CASSQERDEQFF	TGTGCCAGCAGCCAAGAGCGGGATGAGCAGTTCTTC
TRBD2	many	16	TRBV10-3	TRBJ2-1	CAISLAGATGGNEQFF	TGTGCCATCAGTCTAGCGGGAGCGACGGGGGGCAATGAGCAGTTCTTC
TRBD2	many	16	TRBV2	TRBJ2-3	CASGDRTSDSTDTQYF	TGTGCCAGCGGCGATAGGACTAGCGATAGCACAGATACGCAGTATTTT
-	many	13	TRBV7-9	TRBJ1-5	CASSSDAVQPQHF	TGTGCCAGCAGCTCAGACGCGGTTCAGCCCCAGCATTTT
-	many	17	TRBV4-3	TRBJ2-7	CASSQVTRDTSSYEQYF	TGCGCCAGCAGCCAAGTTACCCGGGACACCTCTTCCTACGAGCAGTACTTC
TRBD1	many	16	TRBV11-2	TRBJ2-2	CASSIWTGGSAGELFF	TGTGCCAGCAGCATCTGGACAGGGGGCTCGGCCGGGGAGCTGTTTTTT
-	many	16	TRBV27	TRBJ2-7	CASSLYSGVATYEQYF	TGTGCCAGCAGTCTATACTCAGGCGTAGCTACCTACGAGCAGTACTTC
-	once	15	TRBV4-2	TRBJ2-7	CAISPGFPSSYEQYF	TGTGCCATCAGCCCTGGATTCCCTAGCTCCTACGAGCAGTACTTC
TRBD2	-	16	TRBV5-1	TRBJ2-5	CASSLALAGVVETQYF	TGCGCCAGCAGCTTGGCGCTAGCGGGAGTAGTCGAGACCCAGTACTTC
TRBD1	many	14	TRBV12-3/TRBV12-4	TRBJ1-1	CASSTGTGGTEAFF	TGTGCCAGTTCGACCGGGACAGGGGGAACTGAAGCTTTCTTT
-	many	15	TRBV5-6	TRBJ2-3	CASSLSPSPPDTQYF	TGTGCCAGCAGCTTGTCTCCTAGTCCCCCAGATACGCAGTATTTT
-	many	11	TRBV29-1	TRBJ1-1	CSVQDVLEAFF	TGCAGCGTCCAGGACGTACTTGAAGCTTTCTTT
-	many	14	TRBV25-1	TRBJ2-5	CASGSLTLQETQYF	TGTGCCAGCGGATCATTGACCCTTCAAGAGACCCAGTACTTC
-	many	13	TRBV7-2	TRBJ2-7	CASSFLGWDEQYF	TGTGCCAGCAGCTTCCTTGGATGGGACGAGCAGTACTTC
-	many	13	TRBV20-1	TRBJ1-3	CSARGASGNTIYF	TGCAGTGCTAGGGGTGCTTCTGGAAACACCATATATTTT
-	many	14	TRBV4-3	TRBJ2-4	CASSQALAKNIQYF	TGCGCCAGCAGCCAAGCCTTGGCCAAAAACATTCAGTACTTC
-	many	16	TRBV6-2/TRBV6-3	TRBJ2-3	CASSYPREGSTDTQYF	TGTGCCAGCAGTTATCCGCGAGAGGGTTCCACAGATACGCAGTATTTT
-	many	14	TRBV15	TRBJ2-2	CATDDSGGTGELFF	TGTGCCACCGACGACTCCGGGGGCACCGGGGAGCTGTTTTTT
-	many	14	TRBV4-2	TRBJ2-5	CASSQVQDQETQYF	TGTGCCAGCAGCCAAGTACAGGACCAAGAGACCCAGTACTTC
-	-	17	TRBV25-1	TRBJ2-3	CASSETTVAYFTDTQYF	TGTGCCAGCAGTGAGACGACAGTTGCTTACTTCACAGATACGCAGTATTTT
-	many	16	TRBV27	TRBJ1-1	CASSPRPGEGSPEAFF	TGTGCCAGCAGTCCACGGCCGGGGGAGGGTTCGCCTGAAGCTTTCTTT
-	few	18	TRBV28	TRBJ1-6	CASSLGGEYLLWDSPLHF	TGTGCCAGCAGTTTGGGGGGAGAATACCTCCTTTGGGATTCACCCCTCCACTTT
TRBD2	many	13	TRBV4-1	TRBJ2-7	CASSLLAGGEQYF	TGCGCCAGCAGCCTCCTAGCGGGGGGCGAGCAGTACTTC
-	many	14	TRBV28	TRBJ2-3	CAVAPGALADTQYF	TGTGCCGTGGCGCCCGGGGCATTGGCGGATACGCAGTATTTT
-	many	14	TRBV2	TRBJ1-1	CASRFGRMNTEAFF	TGTGCCAGCAGATTCGGCCGGATGAACACTGAAGCTTTCTTT
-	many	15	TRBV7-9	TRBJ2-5	CASSFRAGLRETQYF	TGTGCCAGCAGCTTCAGGGCAGGGCTAAGGGAGACCCAGTACTTC
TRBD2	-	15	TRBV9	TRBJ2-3	CASTATSGSQDTQYF	TGTGCCAGCACTGCTACTAGCGGGAGTCAAGATACGCAGTATTTT
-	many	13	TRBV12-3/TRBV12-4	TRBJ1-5	CASSLGRDQPQHF	TGTGCCAGCAGTTTGGGGAGAGATCAGCCCCAGCATTTT
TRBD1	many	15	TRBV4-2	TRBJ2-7	CASSQDWQGAGEQYF	TGTGCCAGCAGCCAAGATTGGCAGGGGGCCGGCGAGCAGTACTTC
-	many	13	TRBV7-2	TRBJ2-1	CASSSGLRGQQFF	TGTGCCAGCAGCTCCGGGCTCCGAGGGCAGCAGTTCTTC
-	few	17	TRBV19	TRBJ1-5	CASSIVTGQNSNQPQHF	TGTGCCAGTAGTATAGTTACCGGACAGAATAGCAATCAGCCCCAGCATTTT
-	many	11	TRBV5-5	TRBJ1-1	CASSLLGPPFF	TGTGCCAGCAGCTTGTTGGGTCCTCCTTTCTTT
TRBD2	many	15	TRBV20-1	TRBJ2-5	CSASGSGRAGETQYF	TGCAGTGCTAGCGGAAGCGGGAGGGCCGGGGAGACCCAGTACTTC
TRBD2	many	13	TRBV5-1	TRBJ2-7	CASSWGTSNEQYF	TGCGCCAGCAGCTGGGGGACTAGCAACGAGCAGTACTTC
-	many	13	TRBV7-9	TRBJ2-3	CASEDSSTDTQYF	TGTGCCAGCGAGGACTCTAGCACAGATACGCAGTATTTT
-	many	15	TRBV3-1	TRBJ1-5	CASSQDHNVEGTQHF	TGTGCCAGCAGCCAAGATCACAACGTCGAAGGGACCCAGCATTTT
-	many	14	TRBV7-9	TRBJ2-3	CATRESGPADTQYF	TGTGCCACACGGGAAAGCGGACCCGCGGATACGCAGTATTTT
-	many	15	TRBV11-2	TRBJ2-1	CASSLGDSPGHEQFF	TGTGCCAGCAGCCTCGGAGATTCCCCGGGCCATGAGCAGTTCTTC
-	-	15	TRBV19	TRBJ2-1	CASSRGQNSYNEQFF	TGTGCCAGTAGTCGAGGGCAGAACTCCTACAATGAGCAGTTCTTC
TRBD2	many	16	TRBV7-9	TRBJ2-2	CASSSNLAGATGELFF	TGTGCCAGCAGCTCGAACCTAGCGGGAGCCACCGGGGAGCTGTTTTTT
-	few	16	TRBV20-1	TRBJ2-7	CSARDSLKGEIGEQYF	TGCAGTGCTAGAGATTCCCTAAAGGGGGAGATCGGCGAGCAGTACTTC
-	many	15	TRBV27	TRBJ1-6	CASSSGDAYNSPLHF	TGTGCCAGCAGTTCAGGGGATGCCTATAATTCACCCCTCCACTTT
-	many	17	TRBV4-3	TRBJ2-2	CASSRAQGPSNTGELFF	TGCGCCAGCAGCCGGGCACAGGGCCCTTCGAACACCGGGGAGCTGTTTTTT
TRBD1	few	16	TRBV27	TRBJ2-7	CASHPLDRGGSHEQYF	TGTGCCAGTCATCCTCTCGACAGGGGCGGAAGCCACGAGCAGTACTTC
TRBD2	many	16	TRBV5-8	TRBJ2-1	CASSPIRKRDIDEQFF	TGTGCCAGCAGCCCGATTCGGAAGCGGGATATCGATGAGCAGTTCTTC
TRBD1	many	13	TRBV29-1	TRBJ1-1	CSVAGQPNTEAFF	TGCAGCGTTGCGGGACAGCCGAACACTGAAGCTTTCTTT
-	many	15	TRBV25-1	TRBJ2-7	CASSEFGVRGYEQYF	TGTGCCAGCAGTGAATTCGGAGTGAGGGGCTACGAGCAGTACTTC
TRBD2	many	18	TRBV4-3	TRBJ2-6	CASSPGLAGVPGANVLTF	TGCGCCAGCAGCCCGGGACTAGCGGGAGTGCCTGGGGCCAACGTCCTGACTTTC